This TCR beta chain is from a study of vaccination effects on CD4 cells after COVID-19. General observations from the study: Clones of infection and vaccine origin contracted markedly late after vaccination.

Before sequencing took place, the ViraFEST assay used viral peptide pools to expand antigen-specific CD4+ T cells. A 10-day culture period preceded the isolation of CD4+ T cells. Testing of the vaccine recipients showed negative nucleocapsid antibodies and no prior SARS-CoV-2 infection. PBMC cultures contained 2 million or so cells per well, 8.5 to 10 IU/ml IL-2 and around 9.4 ug/ml peptides. The assay was immunoSEQ multiplex PCR, and TCRdb's table has in-frame clones only and misses some. The table includes about 73,000 clones, 78% detected once. This clone came up once. The antigen is undetermined. Trimming cost V 1 base and J 7 bases; bases outside gene matches: 10. Germline CDR1 KGHSH, CDR2 LQKENI. This CDR3 is 15 amino acids long.

The rearrangement links TRBV18 to TRBJ2-7, with TRBD1 matching over 7 bases. The sample was CD4+ T cells from PBMCs cultured with SARS-CoV-2 spike peptides, taken before COVID-19 vaccination. This TCR came from a human donor who received a COVID-19 vaccine. The CDR3 sequence: CASSPRRTGENEQYV. In nucleotides, the CDR3 is TGTGCCAGCTCACCACGTAGAACAGGGGAGAATGAGCAGTACGTC.